The next 27 T cell receptor beta chains were all read from a single sample in a study of cytomegalovirus exposure and HLA in healthy donors. Primers for the PCR totalled 60 Vbeta and 13 Jbeta. Some clones are missing from TCRdb's copy, which holds only in-frame ones; the method was immunoSEQ multiplex PCR. Reported are roughly 69,000 clones; the ten largest clones contain less than 2%. The sequenced sample consisted of PBMCs. The receptor source for this set is a woman aged 25 to 39 in good health and CMV-seronegative.

The rearrangement uses TRBV4-3 and TRBJ1-2, with D hard to call. Looked up from germline, CDR1 is LGHNA and CDR2 is YSLEER. With 0 bases removed from V and 4 bases from J, the gap between germline ends came to 6 bases. The CDR3 totals 13 residues. This chain's CDR3 is CASSQDEGYGYTF. CDR3 DNA: TGCGCCAGCAGCCAAGATGAGGGCTATGGCTACACCTTC.

The CDR3 reads CASSVPPGQGPDNEQFF. The CDR3 DNA reads as TGTGCCAGCAGTGTACCCCCGGGACAGGGACCTGACAATGAGCAGTTCTTC. V is TRBV6-1 and J is TRBJ2-1; 9 nucleotides align to TRBD1. The CDR3 contains 17 residues. Germline V gene sequence: CDR1 MNHNS, CDR2 SASEGT. The J segment lost 5 bases and the V segment lost 4 bases, leaving 12 bases of the junction unmatched.

The J gene is TRBJ1-5, the V gene TRBV4-2; the match to TRBD1 covers 9 bases. This CDR3 has 14 amino acids. The J segment lost 9 bases and the V segment lost 1 base, leaving 4 bases of the junction unmatched. CDR1 and CDR2 from the germline V gene are LGHNA and YNFKEQ. For the CDR3, the DNA is TGTGCCAGCAGCCAAGGACAGGGGGAAACGCCCCAGCATTTT. Residues: CASSQGQGETPQHF.

The chain has TRBV6-5 and TRBJ2-7; D is unclear. Per germline, CDR1 MNHEY and CDR2 SVGAGI. V was cut by 7 bases and J by 9 bases, with 13 bases left in between. There are 11 residues in the CDR3. The CDR3, as DNA: TGTGCCAGCAAAAGTGCTCTACGGCAGTACTTC. Its translation: CASKSALRQYF.

As regards this clone: Other nucleotide sequences from this sample produce the same CDR3. The J gene is TRBJ2-7, the V gene TRBV4-2, with a weak D call TRBD2 (6 bases). CDR3 length: 11 amino acids. Germline values: CDR1 LGHNA, CDR2 YNFKEQ. Trimming took 4 bases from V and 6 from J, leaving 7 bases between them. This CDR3 is CASSPGGEQYF. DNA of the CDR3: TGTGCCAGCAGCCCCGGGGGCGAGCAGTACTTC.

The V call is TRBV27, the J call TRBJ2-7; 9 bases line up with TRBD1. Germline CDR1 reads MNHEY; CDR2 reads SMNVEV (reference sequence). The CDR3 is 13 amino acids. J gave up 6 bases and V 9 bases, and 9 bases lay outside the gene matches. In DNA form, the CDR3 reads TGTGCCAGTTGGGTTGGGACAGGGATCGAGCAGTACTTC. Its translation is CASWVGTGIEQYF.

This chain connects TRBV5-1 to TRBJ2-5; 7 bases align to TRBD2. Trimming took 2 bases from V and 1 from J; bases not matched to a gene: 5. This CDR3 has 15 amino acids. Per germline, CDR1 SGHRS and CDR2 YFSETQ. The CDR3 reads CASSLTGLIQETQYF. Here the CDR3 DNA reads TGCGCCAGCAGCTTAACGGGACTAATCCAAGAGACCCAGTACTTC.

The V call is TRBV27, the J call TRBJ1-1, with a possible D match to TRBD1 (6 bases). CDR1 and CDR2 from the germline V gene are MNHEY and SMNVEV (reference sequence). This CDR3 contains 14 residues. V was clipped by 2 bases and J by 5 bases, with 12 bases between them. CDR3 nucleotides: TGTGCCAGCAGTTTAGATTCAGGGGAAACTGAAGCTTTCTTT. It encodes CASSLDSGETEAFF.

The CDR3 reads CASTVGRIYAGELFF. CDR3 coding DNA: TGTGCCAGCACGGTGGGGAGGATTTACGCCGGGGAGCTGTTTTTT. The chain links TRBV2 to TRBJ2-2, with D perhaps TRBD2 (6 bases). Trimming took off 7 bases at V and 6 bases at J, with 18 bases between the two ends. Germline V gene sequence: CDR1 SNHLY, CDR2 FYNNEI. The CDR3 consists of 15 residues.

V is TRBV6-5 and J is TRBJ2-5; D might be TRBD2 (6 bases). Trimming cost V 6 bases and J 5 bases, with 16 bases left between them. The length of the CDR3 is 14 residues. Germline V CDR1 and CDR2: MNHEY, SVGAGI. DNA for the CDR3: TGTGCCAGCAGGCCAGGAGGAGGGGTCGAGACCCAGTACTTC. Amino acids: CASRPGGGVETQYF.

On this clone: The same CDR3 also results from other DNA sequences found in this sample. In nucleotides, the CDR3 is TGCGCCAGCAGCTTAACGAGCTCCTACGAGCAGTACTTC. Translation gives CASSLTSSYEQYF. The chain couples TRBV5-1 to TRBJ2-7; D is ambiguous. There are 13 residues in the CDR3. The germline V and J ends were trimmed by 2 bases and 0 bases, with 6 bases remaining between them. In germline, CDR1 is SGHRS, CDR2 YFSETQ.

The chain has TRBV7-2 and TRBJ1-6; 12 nucleotides match TRBD1. The CDR3 is made up of 15 amino acids. Trimming cost V 0 bases and J 10 bases; bases outside gene matches: 1. The germline CDR1 and CDR2 sequences are SGHTA and FQGNSA. The CDR3 bases are TGTGCCAGCAGCTTAGCGGGACAGGGGGCCTCACCCCTCCACTTT. Its translation: CASSLAGQGASPLHF.

The chain carries TRBV9 and TRBJ2-1; 8 nucleotides agree with TRBD2. With 3 bases clipped from V and 2 bases from J, the junction kept 4 bases outside the gene matches. In germline, CDR1 is SGDLS, CDR2 YYNGEE. This CDR3 has 15 amino acids. The DNA of the CDR3 is TGTGCCAGCAGCGCGGGGGGGCAGACCTACAATGAGCAGTTCTTC. This sequence encodes CASSAGGQTYNEQFF.

The V and J genes are TRBV4-1 and TRBJ2-7; the match to TRBD2 covers 9 bases. V lost 4 bases to trimming and J lost 3 bases; unmatched junction nucleotides: 19. CDR3 length: 19 amino acids. Germline assignment: CDR1 MGHRA and CDR2 YSYEKL. CDR3 amino acids: CASSRSFQVSLAGSYEQYF. In DNA form, the CDR3 reads TGCGCCAGCAGCCGTAGCTTCCAGGTCTCCCTAGCGGGGAGCTACGAGCAGTACTTC.

The chain has TRBV30 and TRBJ2-7; unclear D gene. The V gene lost 0 bases and the J gene lost 0 bases, with 6 bases spanning the gap. The CDR3 has 13 amino acids. Germline values: CDR1 GTSNPN, CDR2 SVGIG (reference sequence). CDR3 residues: CAWSVGNSYEQYF. Written as DNA, the CDR3 is TGTGCCTGGAGTGTGGGCAACTCCTACGAGCAGTACTTC.

The rearrangement uses TRBV15 and TRBJ2-2; possible D gene TRBD2, 5 bases. Germline-derived CDR1 and CDR2 are LNHNV and YYDKDF (reference sequence). CDR3 length: 14 amino acids. The V end lost 0 bases, the J end lost 8 bases, and 10 bases lay between the germline ends. CDR3 amino acids: CATSRDPGIGELFF. Here the CDR3 DNA reads TGTGCCACCAGCAGAGATCCGGGAATAGGGGAGCTGTTTTTT.

The chain employs TRBV9 and TRBJ1-1; D is unclear. V shed 3 bases and J shed 1 base, with 13 bases lying between them. CDR1 is SGDLS and CDR2 is YYNGEE in the germline V gene. This CDR3 contains 15 residues. The CDR3 loop is CASSASGGRNTEAFF. The DNA for the CDR3 is TGTGCCAGCAGCGCCTCTGGAGGCCGGAACACTGAAGCTTTCTTT.

The chain links TRBV4-3 to TRBJ1-1; D unclear. The CDR3 has 15 amino acids. Germline lookup yields CDR1 LGHNA and CDR2 YSLEER. V was trimmed by 3 bases and J by 8 bases, leaving 19 bases between them. The CDR3 DNA is TGCGCCAGCAGCCATACCGGACTGCTCGGGGTAGAAGCTTTCTTT. Translating it yields CASSHTGLLGVEAFF.

The chain recombines TRBV11-3 with TRBJ2-2; D not certain. The CDR3 has 12 amino acids. CDR1 is SGHNT and CDR2 is YENEEA in the germline V gene. Trimming took off 3 bases at V and 4 bases at J, with 3 bases between the two ends. CDR3 in amino acids: CASSFGTGELFF. Here the CDR3 DNA reads TGTGCCAGCAGCTTCGGCACCGGGGAGCTGTTTTTT.

Comments on this clone: Other DNA variants within this sample encode the same CDR3. V usage is TRBV5-6 and J usage is TRBJ2-7; the match to TRBD1 covers 8 bases. CDR1 is SGHDT, CDR2 YYEEEE, per germline. After removal of 2 bases from V and 1 base from J, the junction contained 5 bases not matched to a gene. The CDR3 sequence is 15 residues long. The CDR3 DNA follows: TGTGCCAGCAGCTTACAGGGGGTCTTATCCTACGAGCAGTACTTC. This codes for CASSLQGVLSYEQYF.

The chain couples TRBV6-1 to TRBJ1-1; TRBD1 might be the D (5 bases). There are 15 residues in the CDR3. The V end was cut by 1 base, the J end by 3 bases, with 12 bases between. Germline values: CDR1 MNHNS, CDR2 SASEGT. Written as DNA, the CDR3 is TGTGCCAGCAGTGAAGGGCAGGGTACGGACACTGAAGCTTTCTTT. As protein: CASSEGQGTDTEAFF.

About this clone itself: This CDR3 is also generated by other DNA sequences in the sample. The chain carries TRBV6-5 and TRBJ2-7, with D perhaps matching TRBD2 (6 bases). The CDR3 totals 14 residues. Germline V gene lookup returns CDR1 MNHEY and CDR2 SVGAGI. Trimming took 8 bases from V and 0 from J, leaving 14 bases between them. In nucleotides, the CDR3 is TGTGCCAGCCGACCGGAGGGTAGCTCCTACGAGCAGTACTTC. Translated, it gives CASRPEGSSYEQYF.

The V gene is TRBV28, the J gene TRBJ1-1; a weak D match, TRBD1 (6 bases). In germline, CDR1 is MDHEN, CDR2 SYDVKM. V gave up 11 bases and J gave up 1 base, with 11 bases separating them. This CDR3 has 12 amino acids. The CDR3 DNA reads TGTGCCCTCGGCAGGGGGAACACTGAAGCTTTCTTT. Translation gives CALGRGNTEAFF.

The chain combines TRBV9 with TRBJ2-2; D is ambiguous. CDR3 length: 18 amino acids. The germline gives CDR1 SGDLS, CDR2 YYNGEE. V lost 7 bases to trimming and J lost 4 bases, with 26 bases between them. Written as DNA, the CDR3 is TGTGCCAGCTCCCTCTCGCCAGGCAGGCCTCAGACCACCGGGGAGCTGTTTTTT. Translated, it gives CASSLSPGRPQTTGELFF.

The chain joins TRBV27 to TRBJ1-1; D may be TRBD1 (6 bases). Trimming shortened V by 6 bases and J by 3 bases, and 14 bases separated the two germline ends. CDR3 length: 14 amino acids. Germline CDR1 reads MNHEY; CDR2 reads SMNVEV (reference sequence). The CDR3 protein is CASRITGPYTEAFF. Written as DNA, the CDR3 is TGTGCCAGCAGGATCACAGGGCCCTACACTGAAGCTTTCTTT.

This sequence joins TRBV9 and TRBJ2-7, with D tentatively TRBD1 (6 bases). The CDR3 has 17 amino acids. CDR1 SGDLS and CDR2 YYNGEE come from the germline V gene. Trimming stripped 0 bases from V and 0 bases from J, with 16 bases between. CDR3 DNA sequence: TGTGCCAGCAGCGTAGACCCAGGGGTTTCGAGCTCCTACGAGCAGTACTTC. Amino acids: CASSVDPGVSSSYEQYF.

The chain joins TRBV4-2 to TRBJ1-4; 7 bases map to TRBD1. This CDR3 region has 15 residues. Germline V gene lookup returns CDR1 LGHNA and CDR2 YNFKEQ. The V gene end was trimmed by 1 base and the J gene end by 5 bases; junction bases not matched to a gene: 4. The CDR3 protein is CASSQGQGENEKLFF. CDR3 in DNA: TGTGCCAGCAGCCAAGGGCAGGGGGAGAATGAAAAACTGTTTTTT.